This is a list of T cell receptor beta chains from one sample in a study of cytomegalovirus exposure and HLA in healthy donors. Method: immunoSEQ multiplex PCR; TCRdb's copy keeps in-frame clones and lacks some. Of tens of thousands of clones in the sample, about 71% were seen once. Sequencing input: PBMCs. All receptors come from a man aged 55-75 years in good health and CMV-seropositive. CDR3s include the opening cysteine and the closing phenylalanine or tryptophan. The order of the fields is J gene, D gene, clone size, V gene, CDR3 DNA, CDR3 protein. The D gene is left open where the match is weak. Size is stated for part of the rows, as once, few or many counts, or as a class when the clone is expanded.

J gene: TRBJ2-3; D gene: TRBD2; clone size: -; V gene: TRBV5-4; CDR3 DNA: TGTGCCAGCAGCTTCAAAGCGGGGGGAGATACGCAGTATTTT; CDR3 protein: CASSFKAGGDTQYF
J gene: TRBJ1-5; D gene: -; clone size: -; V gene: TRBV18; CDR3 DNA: TGTGCCAGCTCACCTTCCGGGAGGAATAGCAATCAGCCCCAGCATTTT; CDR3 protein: CASSPSGRNSNQPQHF
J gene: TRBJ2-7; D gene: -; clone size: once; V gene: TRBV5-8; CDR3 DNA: TGTGCCAGCAGCTTGGAGTACAGGGCCTACGAGCAGTACTTC; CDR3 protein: CASSLEYRAYEQYF
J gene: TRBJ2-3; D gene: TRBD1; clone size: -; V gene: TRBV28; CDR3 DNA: TGTGCCAGCACCCCGGACAGGGGCACAGATACGCAGTATTTT; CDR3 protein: CASTPDRGTDTQYF
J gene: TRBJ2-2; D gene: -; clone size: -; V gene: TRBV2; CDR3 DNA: TGTGCCAGCAACAGGGAGATCTCCGGGGAGCTGTTTTTT; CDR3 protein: CASNREISGELFF
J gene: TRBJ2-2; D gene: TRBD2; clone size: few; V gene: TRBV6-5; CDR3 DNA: TGTGCCAGCAGTTTGACTAGCGGGACCCTCGGGGAGCTGTTTTTT; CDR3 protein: CASSLTSGTLGELFF
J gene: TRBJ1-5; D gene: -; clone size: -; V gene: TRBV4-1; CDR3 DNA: TGCGCCAGCAGCTTAGGTCAGGGTCAGCCCCAGCATTTT; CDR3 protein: CASSLGQGQPQHF
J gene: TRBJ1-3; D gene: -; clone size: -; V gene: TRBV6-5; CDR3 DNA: TGTGCCAGCAGTTACGGGCGTGGAAACACCATATATTTT; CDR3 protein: CASSYGRGNTIYF
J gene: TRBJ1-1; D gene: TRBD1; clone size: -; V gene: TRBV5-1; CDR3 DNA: TGCGCCAGCAGGCCCGGGACAGGGGGCACTGAAGCTTTCTTT; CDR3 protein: CASRPGTGGTEAFF
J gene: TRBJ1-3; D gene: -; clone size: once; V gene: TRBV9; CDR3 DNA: TGTGCCAGCAGCGTAGGGGGGGAATCAGGAAACACCATATATTTT; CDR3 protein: CASSVGGESGNTIYF
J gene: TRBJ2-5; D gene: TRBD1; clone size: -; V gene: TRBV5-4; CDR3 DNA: TGTGCCAGCAGCTTAGTAGGACAGGCAGAGACCCAGTACTTC; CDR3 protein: CASSLVGQAETQYF
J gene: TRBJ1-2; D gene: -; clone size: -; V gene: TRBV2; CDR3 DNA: TGTGCCAGCAGTGTCCCATCGGGGAGGTCGAACTATGGCTACACCTTC; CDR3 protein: CASSVPSGRSNYGYTF
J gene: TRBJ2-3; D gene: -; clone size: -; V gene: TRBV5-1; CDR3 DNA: TGCGCCAGCAGCCTCCAGCGGTCTACAGATACGCAGTATTTT; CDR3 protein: CASSLQRSTDTQYF
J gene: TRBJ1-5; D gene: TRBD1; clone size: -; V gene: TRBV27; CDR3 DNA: TGTGCCAGCAGTTTAGGGGGACAGGCTTATCAGCCCCAGCATTTT; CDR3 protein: CASSLGGQAYQPQHF